This TCR beta chain was profiled in a study of T cell responses to AZD1222 COVID-19 vaccine. The overall study: Analysis merged second doses at about 4 or about 12 weeks.

Study outcomes and limitations: Baseline serology detected seropositivity in only 6 or 7 AZD1222 recipients.

The V and J ends lost 1 base and 1 base, in that order; junction bases with no gene match: 4. Per the germline V gene, CDR1 is LNHNV and CDR2 is YYDKDF (reference sequence). The CDR3 sequence is 16 residues long. Of note for this clone: Its antigen is unidentified.

The data were produced by immunoSEQ multiplex PCR, yet TCRdb's version contains in-frame clones alone and is incomplete. The profile shows fewer than 120,000 clones, around 81% of them singletons. This TCR was sampled from an adult in good health. Sequences were derived from peripheral blood, sampled on day 0 of AZD1222 vaccination. The chain carries TRBV15 and TRBJ1-2, with 9 positions matching TRBD1. The DNA of the CDR3 is TGTGCCACCAGCAGAGCACCGGGACAGGGTAACTATGGCTACACCTTC. It specifies CATSRAPGQGNYGYTF.